These 30 T cell receptor beta chains were sequenced from one sample in a study of blood T cell repertoires in COVID-19. Here immunoSEQ multiplex PCR was the method, and the copy in TCRdb shows in-frame clones only, minus some. The profile shows 470,000 or so clones, around 89% of them singletons. What was sequenced was peripheral blood. The receptors were sampled from a woman aged 25 to 39 with acute or convalescent COVID-19.

This sequence joins TRBV6-5 and TRBJ2-1; TRBD2 agrees at 7 bases. The V gene end was trimmed by 2 bases and the J gene end by 1 base; junction bases not matched to a gene: 2. The CDR3 sequence is 15 residues long. Looked up from germline, CDR1 is MNHEY and CDR2 is SVGAGI. CDR3 DNA sequence: TGTGCCAGCAGTTACAGGGAGGGATCCTACAATGAGCAGTTCTTC. It translates to CASSYREGSYNEQFF.

V is TRBV4-1 and J is TRBJ1-1; TRBD1 matches 11 bases. CDR1 MGHRA and CDR2 YSYEKL come from the germline V gene. The trim removed 4 bases at V and 4 bases at J, leaving 8 bases unmatched. This CDR3 contains 16 residues. CDR3 sequence reads: CASSRRTGTGGTEAFF. The CDR3 DNA follows: TGCGCCAGCAGCCGGAGGACAGGGACAGGGGGCACTGAAGCTTTCTTT.

The J gene is TRBJ2-5, the V gene TRBV25-1; 8 bases map to TRBD2. This CDR3 has 13 residues. CDR1 MGHDK and CDR2 SYGVNS come from the germline V gene. Unmatched junction bases numbered 5, after V lost 8 bases and J lost 3 bases. The CDR3 DNA reads TGTGCCAGCGGACGGGGGGGCGAAGAGACCCAGTACTTC. Its protein product is CASGRGGEETQYF.

The chain uses TRBV2 and TRBJ1-4; the match to TRBD1 covers 8 bases. The CDR3 consists of 13 residues. The V gene end was trimmed by 9 bases and the J gene end by 5 bases; junction bases not matched to a gene: 5. Germline-derived CDR1 and CDR2 are SNHLY and FYNNEI. The DNA of the CDR3 is TGTGCCAGTACCAGGGGGCTGAATGAAAAACTGTTTTTT. Residues: CASTRGLNEKLFF.

This chain uses TRBV18 with TRBJ2-7; tentatively, D is TRBD2 (5 bases). The V gene lost 6 bases and the J gene lost 0 bases, with 9 bases spanning the gap. The CDR3 length is 13 residues. Germline assignment: CDR1 KGHSH and CDR2 LQKENI. The CDR3 loop reads CASSFTSSYEQYF. DNA for the CDR3: TGTGCCAGCTCTTTTACTAGCTCCTACGAGCAGTACTTC.

As DNA, the CDR3 is TGTGCCAGCTCACCACCGGGCGCTAGCGGGATAGGGTACAATGAGCAGTTCTTC. Translating gives CASSPPGASGIGYNEQFF. The rearrangement uses TRBV18 and TRBJ2-1; 9 nucleotides line up with TRBD2. The J segment lost 4 bases and the V segment lost 0 bases, leaving 10 bases of the junction unmatched. Looked up from germline, CDR1 is KGHSH and CDR2 is LQKENI. This CDR3 contains 18 residues.

This chain links TRBV4-1 with TRBJ2-7; TRBD1 might be the D (6 bases). In germline, CDR1 is MGHRA, CDR2 YSYEKL. The CDR3 consists of 15 residues. Trimming took 5 bases from V and 5 from J, leaving 19 bases between them. For the CDR3, the DNA is TGCGCCAGCAGCTCCAGGGGCTTGTATGACCACGAGCAGTACTTC. Translating gives CASSSRGLYDHEQYF.

This rearrangement joins TRBV5-1 to TRBJ2-1; D gene ambiguous. CDR3 length: 11 amino acids. Germline CDR1 is SGHRS and CDR2 is YFSETQ. Trimming stripped 0 bases from V and 10 bases from J, with 5 bases between. The CDR3 DNA is TGCGCCAGCAGCTTGGCCTCGGAGCAGTTCTTC. Its protein product is CASSLASEQFF.

This chain uses TRBV19 with TRBJ1-1; D perhaps matches TRBD1 (6 bases). Trimming shortened V by 5 bases and J by 5 bases, and 18 bases separated the two germline ends. CDR1 is LNHDA, CDR2 SQIVND, per germline (reference sequence). The CDR3 has 15 residues. The CDR3 here is CASSGVAGARTEAFF. The CDR3 DNA follows: TGTGCCAGTAGTGGAGTGGCAGGGGCTAGGACTGAAGCTTTCTTT. Based on the CDR3 plus reference TRBV19 and TRBJ1-1, the full variable domain is DGGITQSPKYLFRKEGQNVTLSCEQNLNHDAMYWYRQDPGQGLRLIYYSQIVNDFQKGDIAEGYSVSREKKESFPLTVTSAQKNPTAFYLCASSGVAGARTEAFFGQGTRLTVV.

This sequence joins TRBV11-2 and TRBJ2-7, with D uncertain. In germline, CDR1 is SGHAT, CDR2 FQNNGV. V was cut by 3 bases and J by 3 bases, with 9 bases left in between. The CDR3 is 13 amino acids. Here the CDR3 DNA reads TGTGCCAGCAGCTTCGGCAGGTACTACGAGCAGTACTTC. This sequence encodes CASSFGRYYEQYF.

The chain uses TRBV5-4 and TRBJ2-1; 7 nucleotides agree with TRBD1. The trim removed 3 bases at V and 5 bases at J, leaving 8 bases unmatched. Germline loops: CDR1 SGHNT, CDR2 YYREEE (reference sequence). The CDR3 extends over 15 amino acids. In nucleotides, the CDR3 is TGTGCCAGCAGCTATGGGGGACAGACACACAATGAGCAGTTCTTC. This translates into CASSYGGQTHNEQFF. Full variable domain (outside the CDR3, taken from reference TRBV5-4 and TRBJ2-1): ETGVTQSPTHLIKTRGQQVTLRCSSQSGHNTVSWYQQALGQGPQFIFQYYREEENGRGNFPPRFSGLQFPNYSSELNVNALELDDSALYLCASSYGGQTHNEQFFGPGTRLTVL.

The chain uses TRBV10-2 and TRBJ2-6; 7 bases line up with TRBD1. V lost 3 bases and J lost 0; bases outside the gene matches: 2. In germline, CDR1 is WSHSY, CDR2 SAAADI. CDR3 length: 16 residues. The CDR3 DNA reads TGCGCCAGCAGTGATACAGGGGTCTCTGGGGCCAACGTCCTGACTTTC. Encoded protein: CASSDTGVSGANVLTF.

The chain has TRBV11-2 and TRBJ1-5; no reliable D call. V shed 0 bases and J shed 3 bases, with 3 bases lying between them. The CDR3 runs 13 residues. Germline CDR1 reads SGHAT; CDR2 reads FQNNGV. The CDR3 reads CASSLDFNQPQHF. The CDR3 DNA reads as TGTGCCAGCAGCTTAGACTTCAATCAGCCCCAGCATTTT. Drawing the rest from reference TRBV11-2 and TRBJ1-5, the complete variable domain is EAGVAQSPRYKIIEKRQSVAFWCNPISGHATLYWYQQILGQGPKLLIQFQNNGVVDDSQLPKDRFSAERLKGVDSTLKIQPAKLEDSAVYLCASSLDFNQPQHFGDGTRLSIL.

The chain couples TRBV11-3 to TRBJ2-1; 9 nucleotides match TRBD2. Germline CDR1 and CDR2: SGHNT and YENEEA. The CDR3 runs to 16 residues. The J segment lost 4 bases and the V segment lost 4 bases, leaving 8 bases of the junction unmatched. The DNA of the CDR3 is TGTGCCAGCAGCTCGGCCAGCGGGGGGAGGTACAATGAGCAGTTCTTC. Translating it yields CASSSASGGRYNEQFF.

This chain uses TRBV4-1 with TRBJ2-3; D call uncertain. The V end lost 6 bases, the J end lost 4 bases, and 23 bases lay between the germline ends. Germline CDR1 reads MGHRA; CDR2 reads YSYEKL. The CDR3 is made up of 17 amino acids. The CDR3 DNA follows: TGCGCCAGCAGACCTGCAATCTATCAGGTAGACGCAGATACGCAGTATTTT. Amino acids: CASRPAIYQVDADTQYF.

V gene TRBV29-1 combines with J gene TRBJ2-5; D is possibly TRBD1 (6 bases). The CDR3 extends over 12 amino acids. The ends were cut back, 7 bases at V and 5 bases at J, with 14 bases in the middle. Per germline, CDR1 SQVTM and CDR2 ANQGSEA. Here the CDR3 DNA reads TGCAGCGCTTCACAGGGTGCGGAGACCCAGTACTTC. Protein: CSASQGAETQYF.

This sequence joins TRBV2 and TRBJ1-1; tentatively, D is TRBD1 (6 bases). Germline-derived CDR1 and CDR2 are SNHLY and FYNNEI. Between the trimmed V and J ends, which lost 7 bases and 1 base, there was a span of 13 bases. This CDR3 spans 14 amino acids. The CDR3 is CASTSGRGNTEAFF. CDR3 in DNA: TGTGCCAGCACCAGCGGCAGGGGGAACACTGAAGCTTTCTTT.

As regards this clone: At the DNA level, this CDR3 is encoded by other sequences in the same sample as well. This chain links TRBV28 with TRBJ1-2; D not certain. The CDR3 loop spans 12 amino acids. CDR1 and CDR2 from the germline V gene are MDHEN and SYDVKM. The V and J ends lost 5 bases and 5 bases respectively, with 9 bases between them. CDR3 region: CASSPTLYGYTF. CDR3 DNA sequence: TGTGCCAGCAGTCCCACTCTTTATGGCTACACCTTC.

The CDR3 sequence: CASSYRPGGPPETQYF. CDR3 in DNA: TGTGCCAGCAGTTATCGTCCAGGGGGCCCCCCAGAGACCCAGTACTTC. This chain joins TRBV6-6 and TRBJ2-5; 8 bases are shared with TRBD1. CDR1 MNHNY and CDR2 SVGAGI come from the germline V gene (reference sequence). V trimming: 3 bases; J trimming: 4 bases; junction bases outside the gene matches: 10. CDR3 length: 16 residues.

This chain uses TRBV5-5 with TRBJ2-7, with D possibly matching TRBD2 (6 bases). Trimming took off 0 bases at V and 0 bases at J, with 13 bases between the two ends. The germline V gene has CDR1 SGHKS and CDR2 YYEKEE (reference sequence). The CDR3 extends over 16 amino acids. CDR3 in DNA: TGTGCCAGCAGCTTGGACGGGAGAACTAGCTCCTACGAGCAGTACTTC. Its translation: CASSLDGRTSSYEQYF.

The V and J genes are TRBV19 and TRBJ1-5; D gene ambiguous. V was pared by 3 bases and J by 5 bases, with 14 bases between. The CDR3 runs 15 residues. Looked up from germline, CDR1 is LNHDA and CDR2 is SQIVND (reference sequence). In nucleotides, the CDR3 is TGTGCCAGTAGTATGGAGGGAGCCGACTATCAGCCCCAGCATTTT. It translates to CASSMEGADYQPQHF.

This sequence joins TRBV5-6 and TRBJ1-6; 7 bases line up with TRBD1. The CDR3 contains 14 residues. Per germline, CDR1 SGHDT and CDR2 YYEEEE. V dropped 3 bases and J dropped 10; count of bases not matched to a gene: 7. CDR3: CASSYLTGYSPLHF. In DNA form, the CDR3 reads TGTGCCAGCAGCTATTTGACAGGGTACTCACCCCTCCACTTT.

Regarding this clone: Other DNA sequences in this sample translate to the same CDR3. The chain is built from TRBV6-5 and TRBJ1-1, with no clear D. Trimming removed 0 bases from V and 3 bases from J, with 8 bases in between. The CDR3 contains 14 residues. Looked up from germline, CDR1 is MNHEY and CDR2 is SVGAGI. As DNA, the CDR3 is TGTGCCAGCAGTTACTCGTCTAGCTACACTGAAGCTTTCTTT. It codes for CASSYSSSYTEAFF.

The chain combines TRBV9 with TRBJ1-6; tentatively, D is TRBD1 (5 bases). V was pared by 7 bases and J by 6 bases, with 8 bases between. Germline V gives CDR1 SGDLS, CDR2 YYNGEE. This CDR3 spans 12 amino acids. The CDR3 loop reads CASGQGNSPLHF. The CDR3 nucleotides are TGTGCCAGCGGGCAGGGTAATTCACCCCTCCACTTT.

This chain's CDR3 is CASSEGQGPQYEQYF. CDR3 sequence (DNA): TGTGCCAGCAGTGAAGGGCAGGGCCCCCAGTACGAGCAGTACTTC. The chain is built from TRBV2 and TRBJ2-7; maybe TRBD1 (5 bases). CDR1 is SNHLY, CDR2 FYNNEI, per germline. This CDR3 spans 15 amino acids. Trimming cost V 1 base and J 4 bases, with 14 bases left between them. The full variable domain, in which reference TRBV2 and TRBJ2-7 provide the parts outside the CDR3, is EPEVTQTPSHQVTQMGQEVILRCVPISNHLYFYWYRQILGQKVEFLVSFYNNEISEKSEIFDDQFSVERPDGSNFTLKIRSTKLEDSAMYFCASSEGQGPQYEQYFGPGTRLTVT.

The J gene is TRBJ2-2, the V gene TRBV28; D may be TRBD2 (6 bases). CDR3 length equals 16 residues. Trimming left V 3 bases short and J 6 bases short, with 17 bases between. Germline CDR1 is MDHEN and CDR2 is SYDVKM. CDR3 amino acids: CASSFGGVYGSGELFF. The CDR3 coding sequence is TGTGCCAGCAGTTTTGGAGGGGTATATGGTTCCGGGGAGCTGTTTTTT.

The chain combines TRBV10-2 with TRBJ2-5, with a possible D match to TRBD2 (7 bases). Germline V gene sequence: CDR1 WSHSY, CDR2 SAAADI. The CDR3 covers 16 residues. V lost 6 bases and J 5 bases, leaving 22 bases between the germline ends. The CDR3 region is CASSGGSGGGLETQYF. The DNA for the CDR3 is TGCGCCAGCAGCGGGGGGTCCGGAGGGGGATTGGAGACCCAGTACTTC.

The chain's CDR3 is CASSLHNEQFF. The CDR3 region has the DNA TGTGCCAGCAGCCTTCACAATGAGCAGTTCTTC. J is TRBJ2-1 and V is TRBV9; D not certain. The germline CDR1 and CDR2 sequences are SGDLS and YYNGEE. The CDR3 consists of 11 residues. V gave up 4 bases and J gave up 5 bases, with 4 bases separating them.

Concerning this clone itself: This CDR3 is also generated by other DNA sequences in the sample. J is TRBJ2-5 and V is TRBV24-1; 8 bases fit TRBD2. This CDR3 spans 15 amino acids. The ends lost 2 bases at V and 5 bases at J; junction bases unmatched: 6. The germline V gene encodes CDR1 KGHDR and CDR2 SFDVKD. The CDR3 reads CATSDSGGAGETQYF. The CDR3 region has the DNA TGTGCCACCAGTGATTCCGGGGGGGCCGGGGAGACCCAGTACTTC.

This clone was seen only a few times. CDR3 bases: TGCGCCAGCAGCCAAGAGAGCAGATCGGCGGCCTTCACCGGGGAGCTGTTTTTT. Encoded protein: CASSQESRSAAFTGELFF. This sequence joins TRBV4-1 and TRBJ2-2; D remains unclear. CDR1 MGHRA and CDR2 YSYEKL come from the germline V gene. The V and J ends lost 0 bases and 4 bases respectively, with 18 bases between them. The CDR3 consists of 18 residues.